The 6 T cell receptor beta chains given below trace back to one sample, sequenced in a study of T cell responses to AZD1222 COVID-19 vaccine. Using immunoSEQ multiplex PCR, the repertoire was profiled, and TCRdb retains in-frame clones only, with some absent. The table lists roughly 120,000 clones, approximately 85% of them singletons, with less than 5.5% in the top ten. Specimen: peripheral blood, collected 28 days after the second AZD1222 dose. All receptors derive from an adult who received the AZD1222 COVID-19 vaccine.

The rearrangement uses TRBV4-2 and TRBJ1-5; TRBD1 matches at 7 bases. The CDR3 is 17 amino acids. CDR1 and CDR2 from the germline V gene are LGHNA and YNFKEQ. J was trimmed by 1 base and V by 1 base; bases with no gene match: 7. CDR3 protein: CASSQAARGQSNQPQHF. The CDR3 coding sequence is TGTGCCAGCAGCCAAGCGGCCAGGGGACAGAGCAATCAGCCCCAGCATTTT.

This chain connects TRBV5-4 to TRBJ1-1; D is unclear. Per germline, CDR1 SGHNT and CDR2 YYREEE (reference sequence). The CDR3 spans 15 residues. The V and J ends lost 7 bases and 0 bases respectively, with 16 bases between them. CDR3 residues: CASLPGGQLNTEAFF. CDR3 in DNA: TGTGCCAGCCTACCTGGAGGGCAGCTGAACACTGAAGCTTTCTTT.

This sequence joins TRBV4-3 and TRBJ1-2; no firm D call. CDR1 is LGHNA and CDR2 is YSLEER in the germline V gene. V was trimmed by 0 bases and J by 4 bases, leaving 9 bases between them. The length of the CDR3 is 14 residues. Here the CDR3 reads CASSQDRAVYGYTF. CDR3 DNA sequence: TGCGCCAGCAGCCAAGATAGGGCGGTCTATGGCTACACCTTC.

This clone was seen only once. This chain connects TRBV7-8 to TRBJ2-7; 7 bases line up with TRBD1. V lost 6 bases and J lost 7; bases outside the gene matches: 9. CDR3 length: 13 residues. From germline, CDR1 is SGHVS and CDR2 FQNEAQ. CDR3 bases: TGTGCCAGCAGTGTAACGAACAGGGGAGAGCAGTACTTC. It specifies CASSVTNRGEQYF.

This chain joins TRBV6-5 and TRBJ1-3, with unresolved D. The CDR3 loop spans 15 amino acids. The germline V gene encodes CDR1 MNHEY and CDR2 SVGAGI. Trimming took 6 bases from V and 3 from J, leaving 15 bases between them. In DNA form, the CDR3 reads TGTGCCAGCAGACACGAGGGTCTAGGTGGAAACACCATATATTTT. As protein: CASRHEGLGGNTIYF.

The V gene is TRBV7-2, the J gene TRBJ1-3; 8 nucleotides agree with TRBD1. The germline CDR1 and CDR2 sequences are SGHTA and FQGNSA. V shed 5 bases and J 4 bases; nucleotides not matched to a gene: 10. The CDR3 consists of 16 residues. In DNA, the CDR3 is TGTGCCAGCAGCGCCCAGGGGGCCAACTTCGGAAACACCATATATTTT. It yields the protein CASSAQGANFGNTIYF.